This is a list of T cell receptor beta chains from one sample in a study of OX40 agonist ivuxolimab in advanced cancers. Method: immunoSEQ multiplex PCR; TCRdb's copy keeps in-frame clones and lacks some. The sample carries about 41,000 clones, 80% to 90% recorded once. The source was CD4+ or CD8+ T cells sorted from blood, collected in a trial of the OX40 agonist ivuxolimab. The receptors were sampled from an adult with an advanced solid tumor such as melanoma, head and neck, liver or kidney cancer. Each CDR3 is given with its conserved first and last residue. D genes are given only for firm matches. Some rows mark clone size as missing; the rest say once, few, many or name a class of expanded clone.

v_call	d_call	clone_size	j_call	cdr3_aa	cdr3_nt
TRBV7-3	NA	NA	TRBJ2-7	CASSSSGTPQYF	TGTGCCAGCAGCTCCTCCGGGACTCCTCAGTACTTC
TRBV7-2	TRBD2	NA	TRBJ2-3	CASSGTGLAGVDTQYF	TGTGCCAGCAGCGGCACGGGACTAGCGGGAGTTGATACGCAGTATTTT
TRBV5-8	NA	NA	TRBJ1-2	CASSSRGARSGYTF	TGTGCCAGCAGCTCGAGGGGGGCGCGATCTGGCTACACCTTC
TRBV6-1	NA	NA	TRBJ2-7	CASSQDSYEQYF	TGTGCCAGCAGCCAGGACAGCTACGAGCAGTACTTC
TRBV7-9	NA	NA	TRBJ2-2	CASSGTNTGELFF	TGTGCCAGCAGCGGGACGAACACCGGGGAGCTGTTTTTT
TRBV2	TRBD1	NA	TRBJ1-6	CASRPGQGDFSPLHF	TGTGCCAGCAGGCCCGGTCAGGGGGACTTTTCACCCCTCCACTTT
TRBV30	TRBD1	once	TRBJ1-1	CAWSVGTGARAFF	TGTGCCTGGAGCGTCGGGACAGGAGCCAGAGCTTTCTTT
TRBV30	NA	NA	TRBJ2-7	CAWQGSYEQYF	TGTGCCTGGCAGGGCTCCTACGAGCAGTACTTC
TRBV10-1	TRBD1	NA	TRBJ2-5	CASRLRDRVLETQYF	TGCGCCAGCAGACTCCGGGACAGGGTTTTAGAGACCCAGTACTTC
TRBV23-1	NA	NA	TRBJ1-1	CASSPYLVSNTEAFF	TGCGCCAGCAGTCCCTACCTAGTGTCTAACACTGAAGCTTTCTTT